This TCR beta chain was profiled in a study of patients and donors after allogeneic stem cell transplantation. TCRdb independently ran MiXCR on the RT-PCR reads; one entry per CDR3 protein. This table holds about a million distinct CDR3 sequences, roughly 18% found once. V dropped 6 bases and J dropped 6; count of bases not matched to a gene: 9. CDR1 SEHNR and CDR2 FQNEAQ come from the germline V gene (reference sequence). CDR3 size: 14 residues. A few counts support this clonotype. The sequencing input was blood, either unsorted or a sorted T cell fraction (not recorded which). V and J are TRBV7-9 and TRBJ2-7, with 9 bases matching TRBD1. The sequence was obtained from a human donor who was either an allogeneic HSCT recipient or a stem cell or donor lymphocyte infusion donor (not recorded which). It is not recorded whose cells these are; they may come from a transplant donor. The CDR3 reads CASRPGQGGFEQYF. The CDR3 DNA reads TGTGCCAGCAGACCGGGACAGGGTGGGTTCGAGCAGTACTTC.